A selection of T cell receptor beta chains follows, all from one sample in a study of technical replicates of blood from several donors. The assay was immunoSEQ multiplex PCR, and TCRdb's table has in-frame clones only and misses some. The repertoire includes around 29,000 clones, more than 80% of them detected once, and approximately 4% sits in the top ten. Sequencing was performed on PBMCs. The receptor set was obtained from a human donor in good health. Some clones in this sample may be carry-over from other donors' samples. Each CDR3 is given with its conserved first and last residue.

>TRBJ1-2|TRBV5-5
CASSLVWDTYGYTF
>TRBJ1-3|TRBV6-5
CASSPGVSGNTIYF
>TRBJ2-7|TRBV13
CASSFLGLAGAGEQYF
>TRBJ1-1|TRBV25-1
CASSAQAMNTEAFF
>TRBJ1-4|TRBV10-1
CASSGGLETNEKLFF
>TRBJ2-7|TRBV6-6
CASSYRQGGYEQYF
>TRBJ2-3|TRBV4-2
CASSPGLEGGTQYF
>TRBJ2-7|TRBV10-3
CAISESAGNYYEQYF
>TRBJ2-3|TRBV4-3
CASSQDPGLASTDTQYF
>TRBJ1-2|TRBV30
CAWSPGALFGYTF
>TRBJ2-2|TRBV7-2
CASIQGGGNTGELFF
>TRBJ2-5|TRBV6-5
CASSYGASGRETQYF
>TRBJ2-7|TRBV7-8
CASSSRTSYEQYF
>TRBJ2-3|TRBV9
CASSPRLLGGDTQYF
>TRBJ2-5|TRBV29-1
CSVGWTGETQYF
>TRBJ2-7|TRBV6-5
CASQREGPYEQYF
>TRBJ1-2|TRBV2
CASSRQGYGYTF
>TRBJ2-5|TRBV7-9
CASSLALGAAGDLGTQYF
>TRBJ2-3|TRBV9
CASSVAADTQYF